The present entry profiles one T cell receptor beta chain with its context. The sample originates from a study of blood T cell repertoires in COVID-19. Study context: The United States, Italy and Spain provided the acute and convalescent COVID-19 samples. In each case, the material was cDNA or gDNA derived from T cells, B-cell-depleted T cells, or PBMCs.

Trimming stripped 3 bases from V and 0 bases from J, with 17 bases between. The CDR3 extends over 18 amino acids. Germline CDR1 is KGHSH and CDR2 is LQKENI. The Seattle patients joined while their infection was active and were tracked longitudinally afterward. Original analysis: The authors estimated nucleated cell counts from reference gene primer amplification. The table came from immunoSEQ multiplex PCR; TCRdb's copy has only in-frame clones and leaves some out. V, J and clone size derive from that table, while D and trimming were established from the DNA sequence. The sample contains about 280,000 clones, roughly nine tenths of which appear only once.

The chain links TRBV18 to TRBJ1-4; possible D gene TRBD1, 6 bases. This sequence originates from a woman aged 30 to 39 with COVID-19, enrolled during active disease. Sequencing input: peripheral blood. The DNA for the CDR3 is TGTGCCAGCTCACCCCGCAGGGGAAAGAGTGCAACTAATGAAAAACTGTTTTTT. Translation: CASSPRRGKSATNEKLFF.